The clone carrying this TCR beta chain was seen a handful of times. Its cognate antigen is unknown. CDR3 length: 15 amino acids. V shed 1 base, J shed 4 bases, and the junction held 6 bases outside the gene matches. Germline V gene sequence: CDR1 MGHRA, CDR2 YSYEKL. TCRdb ran MiXCR on the 5' RACE reads and lists one entry per CDR3 protein. The table records 85,000 to 100,000 distinct CDR3 sequences, 5.8% of them present only once. The source of the sample is a study of T cells after yellow fever vaccination. General study findings and limits: In post-booster samples, most primary-vaccination clones reappeared (about 95% CD4, 88% CD8). Highly abundant clonotypes carried over from the bulk population could end up in FACS-sorted repertoires as contaminants.

The chain uses TRBV4-1 and TRBJ1-2, with 7 positions matching TRBD1. The input for sequencing was CD8+ T cells sorted from PBMCs, taken 10 days after the yellow fever booster vaccination. The source of this sequence is a man between 18 and 29 years old who received the YFV17D yellow fever vaccine. CDR3 nucleotides: TGCGCCAGCAGCCAAGGGTCAACAGGGGCCTATGGCTACACCTTC. It specifies CASSQGSTGAYGYTF.